This T cell receptor beta chain was identified during a study of chemoradiotherapy in HPV16-positive cancers. Overall study results and limits: Better recurrence-free survival went with HPV-responsive T-cell expansion in HPV16-positive patients.

CDR1 is SGDLS, CDR2 YYNGEE, per germline. The V gene lost 6 bases and the J gene lost 6 bases, with 13 bases spanning the gap. The CDR3 runs to 13 residues. As to this clone: Its antigen remains unidentified.

The data were produced by immunoSEQ multiplex PCR, yet TCRdb's version contains in-frame clones alone and is incomplete. The table includes over 10,000 clones, less than 90% detected once. This chain links TRBV9 with TRBJ1-3; D gene ambiguous. This TCR was recovered from a human donor with HPV-associated anogenital cancer. This specimen was blood, taken from a patient who underwent chemoradiotherapy. The CDR3 DNA follows: TGTGCCAGCAAAGGATACGGCGAAAACACCATATATTTT. Encoded protein: CASKGYGENTIYF.